This entry lists 7 T cell receptor beta chains sequenced from one sample in a study of blood T cell repertoires in COVID-19. Some clones are missing from TCRdb's copy, which holds only in-frame ones; the method was immunoSEQ multiplex PCR. The repertoire holds roughly 570,000 clones, with about 89% as singletons. Sequenced material: peripheral blood. These TCRs come from a woman aged 45-65 years with COVID-19, enrolled during active disease.

The chain employs TRBV5-1 and TRBJ2-1, with 9 bases fitting TRBD2. The ends lost 2 bases at V and 3 bases at J; junction bases unmatched: 6. The CDR3 has 16 amino acids. Germline V gene lookup returns CDR1 SGHRS and CDR2 YFSETQ. Here the CDR3 reads CASSLTAGGFYNEQFF. CDR3 DNA: TGCGCCAGCAGCTTAACAGCGGGGGGTTTCTACAATGAGCAGTTCTTC.

The chain is built from TRBV19 and TRBJ1-1; D not certain. The CDR3 is 15 residues long. V shed 7 bases and J shed 0 bases, with 15 bases lying between them. From germline, CDR1 is LNHDA and CDR2 SQIVND (reference sequence). CDR3 in DNA: TGTGCCAGTAAACGACACCTAAGCTTGAACACTGAAGCTTTCTTT. It is translated as CASKRHLSLNTEAFF.

In DNA form, the CDR3 reads TGTGCCAGCAGCTTAGACGCTAGCGGGGGGTACAATGAGCAGTTCTTC. Its translation is CASSLDASGGYNEQFF. The chain uses TRBV7-6 and TRBJ2-1; TRBD2 matches 11 bases. This CDR3 contains 16 residues. Per germline, CDR1 SGHVS and CDR2 FNYEAQ. V lost 1 base, J lost 4 bases, and 3 bases stayed unmatched.

This clone came up a few times. The J gene is TRBJ1-6, the V gene TRBV15, with D perhaps matching TRBD1 (6 bases). Trimming cost V 9 bases and J 8 bases, with 26 bases left between them. The germline V gene has CDR1 LNHNV and CDR2 YYDKDF (reference sequence). The length of the CDR3 is 17 residues. CDR3: CATRKGGGGGSDSPLHF. CDR3 DNA: TGTGCCACAAGGAAAGGAGGAGGGGGAGGGTCGGATTCACCCCTCCACTTT.

This clone was seen more than once but under ten times. The chain uses TRBV10-3 and TRBJ1-3; perhaps TRBD1 as D (6 bases). The germline gives CDR1 ENHRY, CDR2 SYGVKD. The germline V and J ends were trimmed by 3 bases and 2 bases, with 11 bases remaining between them. CDR3 length: 15 residues. The CDR3 bases are TGTGCCATCAGTGAACACACAGGGACTGGAAACACCATATATTTT. Amino acids: CAISEHTGTGNTIYF.

This chain joins TRBV6-5 and TRBJ1-2, with a tentative D call TRBD1 (6 bases). Trimming left V 6 bases short and J 7 bases short, with 18 bases between. CDR3 size: 14 residues. Looked up from germline, CDR1 is MNHEY and CDR2 is SVGAGI. CDR3 residues: CASSPRRGGRGYTF. The CDR3, as DNA: TGTGCCAGCAGCCCGAGGCGGGGGGGCCGTGGCTACACCTTC.

The CDR3 coding sequence is TGTGCCAGCAGTTTATCTCCGGGCAATGAGCAGTTCTTC. Protein: CASSLSPGNEQFF. V and J are TRBV28 and TRBJ2-1; no reliable D call. Trimming cost V 1 base and J 6 bases, with 7 bases left between them. Germline V lookup: CDR1 MDHEN, CDR2 SYDVKM. CDR3 length: 13 amino acids.